Below, one TCR beta chain is given with its context. Its antigen is currently not known. No much larger clone exists at a distance of one base, and base qualities are not known. TCRbeta CDR3 regions were amplified from genomic DNA by means of the immunoSEQ Assay, a bias-controlled multiplex PCR. The source study handled its data this way. Within the assay, amplification of reference gene primers was used to estimate how many nucleated cells each sample contained. Sequence reads were collapsed and filtered to measure the absolute abundance of every unique TCRbeta CDR3 rearrangement. For each sample, productive Simpson clonality was calculated as the square root of Simpson's diversity index across productive rearrangements. This immuneACCESS table, as held by TCRdb, lists in-frame sequences with V and J called but not all clones. Of the missing ones, under half trace to an unresolved V gene in checked studies; the others have no known cause. Clone size and V and J calls were adopted from that table, with D and trimming inferred from the DNA. Present in this sample are 98,000 or so clones, 87% of which were seen just once. The ten biggest clones cover 15% of the sample.

Whole blood was collected in K2EDTA tubes by collaborating institutions according to the institutions' own protocols. For TCRbeta analysis, collaborators shipped samples in one of three forms: frozen whole blood, isolated PBMCs, or DNA extracted from either of those sample types. V is cut back by 5 bases and J by 9 bases, with 15 bases in the junction unmatched. Inclusive of the bounding cysteine and phenylalanine, the CDR3 is 17 residues long. Only the CDR3 DNA stays, 51 bases, in frame from base 1. For CDR1 and CDR2, the germline V gene (reference sequence) lists MNHEY and SMNVEV. This record belongs to a study of blood T cell repertoires in COVID-19 (dated by TCRdb to the early 2020s). Broadly, across the study: Collaborator samples came from the United States, Italy and Spain and covered acute and convalescent phases of COVID-19. The material from the prospective study consisted of cDNA or gDNA derived from T cells, B-cell-depleted T cells, or PBMCs. Subjects who had been exposed to COVID-19, were actively infected with it, or had recovered from it provided the deeply sampled blood TCRbeta repertoires that made up the dataset. The repertoires were released in a freely available public database intended as a resource for research on the immune response to SARS-CoV-2. HLA class I and class II types, where available, came from metadata supplied by the sample provider rather than from assay-based typing. The samples were drawn from the first 160 participants of the ongoing ImmuneRACE study and from more than 1,000 subjects provided by 6 global collaborators. Nearly every sample came with metadata listing a de-identified subject ID, COVID-19 status, age in years and sex.

Broader findings and caveats from the paper: The amount of clinical and demographic metadata varied by source and participant and was provided uncurated.

Sequenced material: peripheral blood. The chain couples TRBV27 to TRBJ2-4; the junction holds 11 bases that match TRBD2. The receptor comes from a man in his forties or fifties with acute or convalescent COVID-19. The CDR3 region reads CASSNIAGGPFNGIQYF. The nucleotides are TGTGCCAGCAGTAATATAGCGGGAGGGCCTTTCAATGGCATTCAGTACTTC.